The rows below give T cell receptor beta chains drawn from one sample of a study of blood T cells in healthy people across ages. MiXCR was run by TCRdb on the 5' RACE reads, yielding one entry per CDR3 protein. The sample contains 1.2 million to 1.5 million distinct CDR3 sequences, about 40% of which appear only once. Input material: blood. These TCRs come from a woman under 30 in good health. The CDR3 runs from the conserved cysteine through the conserved F or W.

CDR3 protein: CASSPQRETVDAKNIQYF; V gene: TRBV6-1; J gene: TRBJ2-4
CDR3 protein: CASRTMNTEAFF; V gene: TRBV6-1; J gene: TRBJ1-1
CDR3 protein: CAFEGVGDSYEQYF; V gene: TRBV30; J gene: TRBJ2-7
CDR3 protein: CASTGGHTEAFF; V gene: TRBV6-1; J gene: TRBJ1-1
CDR3 protein: CASSVVDPYNEQFF; V gene: TRBV25-1; J gene: TRBJ2-1
CDR3 protein: CATSIRTGGITEAFF; V gene: TRBV15; J gene: TRBJ1-1
CDR3 protein: CPRQTGNQPQHF; V gene: TRBV12-3/TRBV12-4; J gene: TRBJ1-5
CDR3 protein: CATLPQGEYGYTF; V gene: TRBV6-5; J gene: TRBJ1-2
CDR3 protein: CASSVPPGPGQGYEQYF; V gene: TRBV6-1; J gene: TRBJ2-7
CDR3 protein: CASSPHGGAKGSEAFF; V gene: TRBV12-3/TRBV12-4; J gene: TRBJ1-1
CDR3 protein: CASSHKTGTNEKLFF; V gene: TRBV3-1; J gene: TRBJ1-4
CDR3 protein: CASSQAGLNYGYTF; V gene: TRBV3-1; J gene: TRBJ1-2
CDR3 protein: CASSLDPAGGPRNEQFF; V gene: TRBV11-2; J gene: TRBJ2-1
CDR3 protein: CASSLNGRGYTF; V gene: TRBV27; J gene: TRBJ1-2
CDR3 protein: CAISESGGAIDYGYTF; V gene: TRBV10-3; J gene: TRBJ1-2
CDR3 protein: CASSSSGRGASYEQYF; V gene: TRBV7-9; J gene: TRBJ2-7
CDR3 protein: CASSYWRESNYGHTF; V gene: TRBV6-5; J gene: TRBJ1-2
CDR3 protein: CASSPLGQPQHF; V gene: TRBV27; J gene: TRBJ1-5
CDR3 protein: CASTPGDGELFF; V gene: TRBV12-3/TRBV12-4; J gene: TRBJ2-2
CDR3 protein: CASSRPGLGLNEQFF; V gene: TRBV12-3/TRBV12-4; J gene: TRBJ2-1
CDR3 protein: CASSQTGLYEQYF; V gene: TRBV14; J gene: -
CDR3 protein: CASSERKGRAYNEQFF; V gene: TRBV6-1; J gene: TRBJ2-1
CDR3 protein: CASSSRTSGGAGEQFF; V gene: TRBV7-9; J gene: TRBJ2-1
CDR3 protein: CASSLGGLAGHNEQFF; V gene: TRBV5-1; J gene: TRBJ2-1
CDR3 protein: CASSPPTENYGYTF; V gene: TRBV28; J gene: TRBJ1-2
CDR3 protein: CASSSRLAGGDNEQFF; V gene: TRBV5-1; J gene: TRBJ2-1
CDR3 protein: CATSISLTGTGELFF; V gene: TRBV27; J gene: TRBJ2-2